This entry describes one TCR beta chain. Its specificity is unknown. The treatment is: 15 Gy SBRT to primary tumor, nephrectomy 4 weeks later. The protocol was immunoSEQ multiplex PCR, while the TCRdb copy is restricted to in-frame clones and leaves out a portion. This table holds around 9,000 clones, roughly 60% found once. Germline V gene data show CDR1 as SGHKS and CDR2 as YYEKEE (reference sequence). CDR3 length: 16 residues. The V end was cut by 5 bases, the J end by 1 base, with 17 bases between. These data originate in a study of radiation and T cells in renal cell carcinoma. General study results and limits: Top tumor clonotypes rose in blood 2 weeks post-radiation, then contracted. Dominant CDR3 motifs were more common in irradiated tumors than controls.

Sequenced here: tumor tissue, sampled from a patient whose treatment included radiotherapy and nephrectomy. The chain is built from TRBV5-5 and TRBJ2-3; the D gene is possibly TRBD2 (5 bases). This TCR came from a woman aged 50 to 60 with renal cell carcinoma. Written as DNA, the CDR3 is TGTGCCAGCAGGCCTGGACTGTACCTTGGCACAGATACGCAGTATTTT. Translated: CASRPGLYLGTDTQYF.